This is a list of T cell receptor beta chains from one sample in a study of vaccination and CD4 T cells after COVID-19. Their specific antigens are unknown. TCRdb reanalysed the PCR reads using MiXCR and keeps one entry per CDR3 protein. The sample consists of approximately 7,500 distinct CDR3 sequences, 50% to 70% of them appearing once. Sequencing used CD4+ T cells from blood, cultured in vitro. These receptors originate from a human donor who had recovered from COVID-19. CDR3s include the opening cysteine and the closing phenylalanine or tryptophan. The order of the fields is clone size, V gene, J gene, D gene, CDR3 protein, CDR3 DNA. D genes are given only for firm matches. Not all rows give a size; the values are once, few, many and, for expanded clones, a class.

clone_size: few
v_call: TRBV20-1
j_call: TRBJ1-2
d_call: TRBD1
cdr3_aa: CSAPDRGSSNYGYTF
cdr3_nt: TGCAGTGCCCCGGACAGGGGCTCATCTAACTATGGCTACACCTTC

clone_size: once
v_call: TRBV28
j_call: TRBJ1-1
d_call: NA
cdr3_aa: CASTIPLGPNTEAFF
cdr3_nt: TGTGCCAGCACCATTCCTTTGGGCCCGAACACTGAAGCTTTCTTT

clone_size: few
v_call: TRBV6-1
j_call: TRBJ2-7
d_call: TRBD1
cdr3_aa: CASSKQGGGYEQYF
cdr3_nt: TGTGCCAGCAGTAAACAGGGGGGTGGCTACGAGCAGTACTTC

clone_size: few
v_call: TRBV20-1
j_call: TRBJ1-2
d_call: NA
cdr3_aa: CSAREEGYTF
cdr3_nt: TGCAGTGCTAGAGAAGAGGGCTACACCTTC

clone_size: NA
v_call: TRBV7-6
j_call: TRBJ2-5
d_call: NA
cdr3_aa: CASSSTRGTDPETQYF
cdr3_nt: TGTGCCAGCAGCTCTACGAGGGGGACGGACCCAGAGACCCAGTACTTC

clone_size: NA
v_call: TRBV4-1
j_call: TRBJ1-1
d_call: TRBD1
cdr3_aa: CASSQVLTGTNTEAFF
cdr3_nt: TGCGCCAGCAGCCAAGTCCTGACAGGGACAAACACTGAAGCTTTCTTT

clone_size: NA
v_call: TRBV18
j_call: TRBJ1-5
d_call: TRBD1
cdr3_aa: CASSPTSGQGANQPQHF
cdr3_nt: TGTGCCAGCTCACCGACATCCGGACAGGGGGCGAATCAGCCCCAGCATTTT

clone_size: NA
v_call: TRBV7-6
j_call: TRBJ1-3
d_call: NA
cdr3_aa: CASTINPSSGNTIYF
cdr3_nt: TGTGCCAGCACCATTAACCCGTCCTCTGGAAACACCATATATTTT

clone_size: NA
v_call: TRBV18
j_call: TRBJ2-5
d_call: TRBD2
cdr3_aa: CASSPSGTSGFQETQYF
cdr3_nt: TGTGCCAGCTCACCTTCCGGGACTAGCGGATTCCAAGAGACCCAGTACTTC

clone_size: NA
v_call: TRBV6-5
j_call: TRBJ1-1
d_call: NA
cdr3_aa: CASSLRRNTEAFF
cdr3_nt: TGTGCCAGCAGTTTGCGAAGGAACACTGAAGCTTTCTTT

clone_size: NA
v_call: TRBV20-1
j_call: TRBJ2-5
d_call: TRBD2
cdr3_aa: CSARDYRGVFPREVGQETQYF
cdr3_nt: TGCAGTGCTAGAGATTATAGAGGAGTTTTCCCGCGGGAGGTAGGCCAAGAGACCCAGTACTTC

clone_size: NA
v_call: TRBV6-1
j_call: TRBJ1-1
d_call: NA
cdr3_aa: CASRGGPVNTEAFF
cdr3_nt: TGTGCCAGCAGGGGGGGCCCGGTGAACACTGAAGCTTTCTTT

clone_size: once
v_call: TRBV7-2
j_call: TRBJ1-1
d_call: TRBD1
cdr3_aa: CASSLVSTGGMNTEAFF
cdr3_nt: TGTGCCAGCAGCTTAGTATCGACAGGGGGGATGAACACTGAAGCTTTCTTT

clone_size: few
v_call: TRBV7-3
j_call: TRBJ1-5
d_call: NA
cdr3_aa: CASSLTGGGNQPQHF
cdr3_nt: TGTGCCAGCAGCTTAACAGGGGGTGGCAATCAGCCCCAGCATTTT

clone_size: NA
v_call: TRBV7-2
j_call: TRBJ1-4
d_call: NA
cdr3_aa: CASSSATNEKLFF
cdr3_nt: TGTGCCAGCAGCTCCGCGACTAATGAAAAACTGTTTTTT

clone_size: NA
v_call: TRBV7-3
j_call: TRBJ2-7
d_call: NA
cdr3_aa: CASSLSASEPYEQYF
cdr3_nt: TGTGCCAGCAGCTTAAGCGCTAGCGAGCCCTACGAGCAGTACTTC

clone_size: NA
v_call: TRBV20-1
j_call: TRBJ1-2
d_call: NA
cdr3_aa: CSASLPQGSNYGYTF
cdr3_nt: TGCAGTGCTAGTCTTCCCCAGGGCTCTAACTATGGCTACACCTTC

clone_size: NA
v_call: TRBV25-1
j_call: TRBJ1-6
d_call: NA
cdr3_aa: CASSVSNNSPLHF
cdr3_nt: TGTGCCAGCAGTGTCAGTAATAATTCACCCCTCCACTTT

clone_size: once
v_call: TRBV25-1
j_call: TRBJ1-6
d_call: NA
cdr3_aa: CASGDISYNSPLHF
cdr3_nt: TGTGCCAGCGGGGACATCTCCTATAATTCACCCCTCCACTTT

clone_size: once
v_call: TRBV6-2/TRBV6-3
j_call: TRBJ2-7
d_call: NA
cdr3_aa: CATTGLRSSYEQYF
cdr3_nt: TGTGCCACCACAGGGCTCCGCAGCTCCTACGAGCAGTACTTC

clone_size: NA
v_call: TRBV7-2
j_call: TRBJ2-7
d_call: NA
cdr3_aa: CASSRSASGLSYF
cdr3_nt: TGTGCCAGCAGCCGAAGCGCTTCGGGGTTATCATACTTC

clone_size: NA
v_call: TRBV7-2
j_call: TRBJ2-7
d_call: NA
cdr3_aa: CASSLGPGLGYEQYF
cdr3_nt: TGTGCCAGCAGCTTGGGTCCAGGGCTGGGCTACGAGCAGTACTTC

clone_size: NA
v_call: TRBV5-1
j_call: TRBJ2-1
d_call: TRBD2
cdr3_aa: CASSLDPAGVDYEQFF
cdr3_nt: TGCGCCAGCAGCCTGGATCCAGCGGGAGTGGACTATGAGCAGTTCTTC

clone_size: few
v_call: TRBV20-1
j_call: TRBJ1-2
d_call: NA
cdr3_aa: CSARGTNYGYTF
cdr3_nt: TGCAGTGCCAGGGGTACTAACTATGGCTACACCTTC

clone_size: NA
v_call: TRBV10-1
j_call: TRBJ1-2
d_call: NA
cdr3_aa: CASSESRGNYGYTF
cdr3_nt: TGCGCCAGCAGTGAGTCGCGGGGGAACTATGGCTACACCTTC

clone_size: NA
v_call: TRBV29-1
j_call: TRBJ1-1
d_call: NA
cdr3_aa: CSVDAGPEAFF
cdr3_nt: TGCAGCGTTGACGCAGGTCCTGAAGCTTTCTTT

clone_size: few
v_call: TRBV10-3
j_call: TRBJ2-5
d_call: NA
cdr3_aa: CAISGAGAQETQYF
cdr3_nt: TGTGCCATCAGTGGGGCGGGGGCCCAAGAGACCCAGTACTTC

clone_size: NA
v_call: TRBV20-1
j_call: TRBJ2-4
d_call: NA
cdr3_aa: CSARHNRVSHKNIQYF
cdr3_nt: TGCAGTGCTAGGCATAACAGGGTTTCACACAAAAACATTCAGTACTTC

clone_size: few
v_call: TRBV11-3
j_call: TRBJ2-2
d_call: TRBD1
cdr3_aa: CASSQGVGSYTGELFF
cdr3_nt: TGTGCCAGCAGCCAGGGGGTGGGCAGCTACACCGGGGAGCTGTTTTTT

clone_size: NA
v_call: TRBV7-7
j_call: TRBJ2-5
d_call: TRBD2
cdr3_aa: CASSLLAGGKETQYF
cdr3_nt: TGTGCTAGCAGCCTACTAGCGGGGGGAAAAGAGACCCAGTACTTC

clone_size: NA
v_call: TRBV12-3/TRBV12-4
j_call: TRBJ2-5
d_call: TRBD2
cdr3_aa: CASSSLAGGGRETQYF
cdr3_nt: TGTGCCAGCAGCTCTCTAGCGGGGGGGGGCAGAGAGACCCAGTACTTC

clone_size: NA
v_call: TRBV24-1
j_call: TRBJ2-7
d_call: NA
cdr3_aa: CATSDRYEQYF
cdr3_nt: TGTGCCACCAGTGACCGCTACGAGCAGTACTTC

clone_size: medium-sized
v_call: TRBV7-2
j_call: TRBJ1-5
d_call: TRBD1
cdr3_aa: CASSTRGNQPQHF
cdr3_nt: TGTGCCAGCAGCACCAGGGGGAATCAGCCCCAGCATTTT

clone_size: large
v_call: TRBV7-2
j_call: TRBJ1-1
d_call: NA
cdr3_aa: CASSLRGNTEAFF
cdr3_nt: TGTGCCAGCAGCTTAAGGGGGAACACTGAAGCTTTCTTT

clone_size: NA
v_call: TRBV20-1
j_call: TRBJ2-1
d_call: NA
cdr3_aa: CSARDQQGPTYNEQFF
cdr3_nt: TGCAGTGCTAGAGATCAGCAGGGCCCTACCTACAATGAGCAGTTCTTC

clone_size: NA
v_call: TRBV6-2/TRBV6-3
j_call: TRBJ1-6
d_call: NA
cdr3_aa: CASRSDRTTPLHF
cdr3_nt: TGTGCCAGCAGATCAGACAGAACGACACCCCTCCACTTT

clone_size: NA
v_call: TRBV5-4
j_call: TRBJ2-3
d_call: NA
cdr3_aa: CASSLGPLTDTQYF
cdr3_nt: TGTGCCAGCAGCTTGGGGCCGCTCACAGATACGCAGTATTTT

clone_size: NA
v_call: TRBV27
j_call: TRBJ1-1
d_call: NA
cdr3_aa: CASSFGGTGAFF
cdr3_nt: TGTGCCAGCAGTTTCGGGGGGACGGGAGCTTTCTTT

clone_size: NA
v_call: TRBV28
j_call: TRBJ2-3
d_call: TRBD2
cdr3_aa: CASSFSWGLAGVRDTQYF
cdr3_nt: TGTGCCAGCAGTTTCTCCTGGGGACTAGCGGGGGTGAGAGATACGCAGTATTTT

clone_size: NA
v_call: TRBV4-2
j_call: TRBJ2-2
d_call: TRBD2
cdr3_aa: CASSIYRTSGGQMELFF
cdr3_nt: TGTGCCAGCAGCATCTATCGGACTAGCGGGGGACAGATGGAGCTGTTTTTT

clone_size: NA
v_call: TRBV7-9
j_call: TRBJ2-1
d_call: TRBD2
cdr3_aa: CASSWTSGGFSYNEQFF
cdr3_nt: TGTGCCAGCAGCTGGACTAGCGGGGGGTTCTCCTACAATGAGCAGTTCTTC

clone_size: NA
v_call: TRBV19
j_call: TRBJ2-2
d_call: NA
cdr3_aa: CASSAHKDTGELFF
cdr3_nt: TGTGCCAGTAGTGCCCACAAGGACACCGGGGAGCTGTTTTTT

clone_size: NA
v_call: TRBV19
j_call: TRBJ2-3
d_call: NA
cdr3_aa: CASSISLGDTQYF
cdr3_nt: TGTGCCAGTAGTATAAGCCTGGGAGATACGCAGTATTTT

clone_size: medium-sized
v_call: TRBV27
j_call: TRBJ2-7
d_call: TRBD1
cdr3_aa: CASSRRTGQLSYEQYF
cdr3_nt: TGTGCCAGCAGTAGAAGAACGGGACAGCTCTCCTACGAGCAGTACTTC

clone_size: NA
v_call: TRBV7-6
j_call: TRBJ1-3
d_call: NA
cdr3_aa: CASSLALQGTGNTIYF
cdr3_nt: TGTGCCAGCAGCTTAGCGCTACAGGGTACTGGAAACACCATATATTTT